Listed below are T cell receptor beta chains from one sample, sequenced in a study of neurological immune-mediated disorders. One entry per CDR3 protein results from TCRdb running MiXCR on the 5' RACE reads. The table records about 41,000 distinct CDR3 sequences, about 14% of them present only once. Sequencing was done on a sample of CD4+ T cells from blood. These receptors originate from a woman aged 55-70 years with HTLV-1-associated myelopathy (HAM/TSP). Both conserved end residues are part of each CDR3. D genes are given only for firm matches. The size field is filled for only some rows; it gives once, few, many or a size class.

CDR3nt: TGCGCCAGCTGGACAGGGGGCCGGGGGGAGACCCAGTACTTC
CDR3aa: CASWTGGRGETQYF
abundance: many
v_gene: TRBV5-1
j_gene: TRBJ2-5
d_gene: TRBD1

CDR3nt: TGCGCCAGCAGCTTGGGGACTAGCGTCACAGATACGCAGTATTTT
CDR3aa: CASSLGTSVTDTQYF
abundance: many
v_gene: TRBV5-1
j_gene: TRBJ2-3
d_gene: TRBD2

CDR3nt: TGTGCCAGCAGTTACTTGGCGACCGGGACTAGTAGGGAAAAACTGTTTTTT
CDR3aa: CASSYLATGTSREKLFF
abundance: many
v_gene: TRBV6-5
j_gene: TRBJ1-4
d_gene: NA

CDR3nt: TGCGCCAGCAGCCCCGACAGGGGGAGCAATCAGCCCCAGCATTTT
CDR3aa: CASSPDRGSNQPQHF
abundance: many
v_gene: TRBV4-1
j_gene: TRBJ1-5
d_gene: TRBD1

CDR3nt: TGCGCCAGCAGCCCCGGGACAGGGGTCACAGATACGCAGTATTTT
CDR3aa: CASSPGTGVTDTQYF
abundance: many
v_gene: TRBV5-1
j_gene: TRBJ2-3
d_gene: TRBD1

CDR3nt: TGTGCCAGCAGTGTGGACCTTGGCCTTACGCAGTATTTT
CDR3aa: CASSVDLGLTQYF
abundance: many
v_gene: TRBV2
j_gene: TRBJ2-3
d_gene: NA

CDR3nt: TGTGCCAGCAGCTTAGACAACTCTGGAAACACCATATATTTT
CDR3aa: CASSLDNSGNTIYF
abundance: NA
v_gene: TRBV11-2
j_gene: TRBJ1-3
d_gene: NA

CDR3nt: TGTGCCAGCAGTGACGGGGACGGGCCCACTGAAGCTTTCTTT
CDR3aa: CASSDGDGPTEAFF
abundance: medium-sized
v_gene: TRBV6-5
j_gene: TRBJ1-1
d_gene: NA

CDR3nt: TGCAGTGCTAGAGGAACAGGGGGAGAGACCCAGTACTTC
CDR3aa: CSARGTGGETQYF
abundance: many
v_gene: TRBV20-1
j_gene: TRBJ2-5
d_gene: TRBD1

CDR3nt: TGTGCCAGCTCACCATTCGGACAGCTGAACACTGAAGCTTTCTTT
CDR3aa: CASSPFGQLNTEAFF
abundance: many
v_gene: TRBV18
j_gene: TRBJ1-1
d_gene: NA

CDR3nt: TGTGCCAGCAGCTTCTCTATTTCAGTCCCCTACGAGCAGTACTTC
CDR3aa: CASSFSISVPYEQYF
abundance: many
v_gene: TRBV7-2
j_gene: TRBJ2-7
d_gene: NA

CDR3nt: TGCAGTGCCCCAACTGCCGGAAACACCATATATTTT
CDR3aa: CSAPTAGNTIYF
abundance: many
v_gene: TRBV20-1
j_gene: TRBJ1-3
d_gene: NA

CDR3nt: TGTGCCAGCATCCGGACAAACTATGGCTACACCTTC
CDR3aa: CASIRTNYGYTF
abundance: many
v_gene: TRBV6-4
j_gene: TRBJ1-2
d_gene: NA

CDR3nt: TGCGCCAGCAGCGGGATAGGGACCACTGAAGCTTTCTTT
CDR3aa: CASSGIGTTEAFF
abundance: many
v_gene: TRBV5-1
j_gene: TRBJ1-1
d_gene: NA

CDR3nt: TGTGCCAGCAGAACACAGGGAAGGACTGAAGCTTTCTTT
CDR3aa: CASRTQGRTEAFF
abundance: many
v_gene: TRBV12-3/TRBV12-4
j_gene: TRBJ1-1
d_gene: NA

CDR3nt: TGCGCCAGCAGCTTGATTGCGGGGGCGAACACCGGGGAGCTGTTTTTT
CDR3aa: CASSLIAGANTGELFF
abundance: many
v_gene: TRBV5-1
j_gene: TRBJ2-2
d_gene: TRBD2

CDR3nt: TGTGCCAGCAGTTTCTCTTTCGGGACAGGGCGGACCGGGGAGCTGTTTTTT
CDR3aa: CASSFSFGTGRTGELFF
abundance: many
v_gene: TRBV12-3/TRBV12-4
j_gene: TRBJ2-2
d_gene: TRBD1

CDR3nt: TGCGCCAGCAGCTTAAACCCGAACACTGAAGCTTTCTTT
CDR3aa: CASSLNPNTEAFF
abundance: many
v_gene: TRBV5-1
j_gene: TRBJ1-1
d_gene: NA

CDR3nt: TGTGCCAGCTCACCATTCGACAGAACTAATGAAAAACTGTTTTTT
CDR3aa: CASSPFDRTNEKLFF
abundance: many
v_gene: TRBV18
j_gene: TRBJ1-4
d_gene: NA

CDR3nt: TGCGCCAGCAGCGATATCTTCGGGCTAGGGGTCGAGCAGTACTTC
CDR3aa: CASSDIFGLGVEQYF
abundance: many
v_gene: TRBV5-1
j_gene: TRBJ2-7
d_gene: NA

CDR3nt: TGCGCCAGCAGCTTGGCCGGAACAGATTACAATGAGCAGTTCTTC
CDR3aa: CASSLAGTDYNEQFF
abundance: many
v_gene: TRBV5-1
j_gene: TRBJ2-1
d_gene: NA

CDR3nt: TGCAGTGCTAGGGAGCCTAGCGGGGGGGCCGGGGAGCTGTTTTTT
CDR3aa: CSAREPSGGAGELFF
abundance: many
v_gene: TRBV20-1
j_gene: TRBJ2-2
d_gene: TRBD2

CDR3nt: TGTGCCAGCAGCCAACCCCCGGGGCCCCAGCATTTT
CDR3aa: CASSQPPGPQHF
abundance: many
v_gene: TRBV3-1
j_gene: TRBJ1-5
d_gene: NA

CDR3nt: TGCAGTGCTGGGCCCCGGGGGGCCTTTGGCTACACCTTC
CDR3aa: CSAGPRGAFGYTF
abundance: many
v_gene: TRBV20-1
j_gene: TRBJ1-2
d_gene: NA

CDR3nt: TGCGCCAGCAGCTTGCGGGAGACCCAGTACTTC
CDR3aa: CASSLRETQYF
abundance: many
v_gene: TRBV5-1
j_gene: TRBJ2-5
d_gene: NA

CDR3nt: TGCGCCAGCAGCTTGCGGGGGACAACCGGGGAGCTGTTTTTT
CDR3aa: CASSLRGTTGELFF
abundance: few
v_gene: TRBV5-1
j_gene: TRBJ2-2
d_gene: NA

CDR3nt: TGCAGTGCTCAAGGGGGGACTAGCGGAACAGATACGCAGTATTTT
CDR3aa: CSAQGGTSGTDTQYF
abundance: NA
v_gene: TRBV20-1
j_gene: TRBJ2-3
d_gene: TRBD2

CDR3nt: TGCGCCAGCAGCCCTGGGGGCTCCTACAATGAGCAGTATTTT
CDR3aa: CASSPGGSYNEQYF
abundance: NA
v_gene: TRBV5-1
j_gene: TRBJ2-3
d_gene: NA

CDR3nt: TGTGCCAGCAGTTTCCTTACTAGCAGAACCTACGAGCAGTACTTC
CDR3aa: CASSFLTSRTYEQYF
abundance: NA
v_gene: TRBV28
j_gene: TRBJ2-7
d_gene: NA

CDR3nt: TGTGCCAGCAGCCCCCTGGGCAGGGGGCCTTTTGGGGCCAACGTCCTGACTTTC
CDR3aa: CASSPLGRGPFGANVLTF
abundance: many
v_gene: TRBV3-1
j_gene: TRBJ2-6
d_gene: TRBD1

CDR3nt: TGTGCCAGCAGCGAACAGGGCACAGATACGCAGTATTTT
CDR3aa: CASSEQGTDTQYF
abundance: NA
v_gene: TRBV7-9
j_gene: TRBJ2-3
d_gene: NA

CDR3nt: TGCAGCGTCGCTGACAGGCCCCCTGGCTACACCTTC
CDR3aa: CSVADRPPGYTF
abundance: many
v_gene: TRBV29-1
j_gene: TRBJ1-2
d_gene: NA

CDR3nt: TGTGCCATCAGTGGCGACAGGGGCATCACTGAAGCTTTCTTT
CDR3aa: CAISGDRGITEAFF
abundance: many
v_gene: TRBV10-3
j_gene: TRBJ1-1
d_gene: TRBD1

CDR3nt: TGTGCCAGCAGCCCAAACCGTCCGTTTAATTCACCCCTCCACTTT
CDR3aa: CASSPNRPFNSPLHF
abundance: many
v_gene: TRBV7-2
j_gene: TRBJ1-6
d_gene: NA

CDR3nt: TGTGCCAGCAGCTCTGGGTGGCTAGCGGGGAGCAAAAACATTCAGTACTTC
CDR3aa: CASSSGWLAGSKNIQYF
abundance: many
v_gene: TRBV11-3
j_gene: TRBJ2-4
d_gene: TRBD2

CDR3nt: TGCGCCAGCAGTGAGTTGAGGAATAACTATGGCTACACCTTC
CDR3aa: CASSELRNNYGYTF
abundance: many
v_gene: TRBV10-2
j_gene: TRBJ1-2
d_gene: NA

CDR3nt: TGTGCCAGCAGCGGCTTTAGGGAGGCCGGGGAGCTGTTTTTT
CDR3aa: CASSGFREAGELFF
abundance: many
v_gene: TRBV7-8
j_gene: TRBJ2-2
d_gene: NA

CDR3nt: TGCAGTGCGCTCTTGGGGGACTATGGCTACACCTTC
CDR3aa: CSALLGDYGYTF
abundance: many
v_gene: TRBV20-1
j_gene: TRBJ1-2
d_gene: NA

CDR3nt: TGTGCCAGCAGCGCCAGGGGCTTCTCTGGAAACACCATATATTTT
CDR3aa: CASSARGFSGNTIYF
abundance: many
v_gene: TRBV5-6
j_gene: TRBJ1-3
d_gene: NA

CDR3nt: TGCGCCAGCAGCTTTGGGCTAGCGGGGCGCAATGAGCAGTTCTTC
CDR3aa: CASSFGLAGRNEQFF
abundance: medium-sized
v_gene: TRBV5-1
j_gene: TRBJ2-1
d_gene: TRBD2

CDR3nt: TGTGCTAGTGGTTTAAGCAATCAGCCCCAGCATTTT
CDR3aa: CASGLSNQPQHF
abundance: many
v_gene: TRBV12-5
j_gene: TRBJ1-5
d_gene: NA

CDR3nt: TGTGCCAGCAGCTTAGCCACCGGGGAGCTGTTTTTT
CDR3aa: CASSLATGELFF
abundance: few
v_gene: TRBV7-9
j_gene: TRBJ2-2
d_gene: NA

CDR3nt: TGCGCCAGCAGCTTCCGGCAGTCAGTCTCTTACGAGCAGTACTTC
CDR3aa: CASSFRQSVSYEQYF
abundance: many
v_gene: TRBV5-1
j_gene: TRBJ2-7
d_gene: NA

CDR3nt: TGTGCCAGCACCGGGACCCATAGCACAGATACGCAGTATTTT
CDR3aa: CASTGTHSTDTQYF
abundance: NA
v_gene: TRBV19
j_gene: TRBJ2-3
d_gene: NA

CDR3nt: TGCAGTGCTAGCCCACCGACAGGGGGAGACTACGAGCAGTACTTC
CDR3aa: CSASPPTGGDYEQYF
abundance: many
v_gene: TRBV20-1
j_gene: TRBJ2-7
d_gene: TRBD1

CDR3nt: TGCAGTGCTAGAGGGCGGGGGGTCACAGATACGCAGTATTTT
CDR3aa: CSARGRGVTDTQYF
abundance: NA
v_gene: TRBV20-1
j_gene: TRBJ2-3
d_gene: TRBD2